The 30 T cell receptor beta chains reported below all come from one sample, sequenced in a study of T-cell memory formation after mild COVID-19. TCRdb analysed the 5' RACE reads with MiXCR anew, one entry per CDR3 protein. This repertoire shows around 390,000 distinct CDR3 sequences, approximately 15% found once; its top ten account for roughly a fifth. The material sequenced was PBMCs or a T cell subset sorted from them (not recorded which). The receptors were sampled from a man in his late teens or twenties who had mild COVID-19 (a few samples of this study predate the infection). Cell type and time point are not known.

V and J are TRBV11-2 and TRBJ1-1; D is unresolved. V was cut by 7 bases and J by 0 bases, with 6 bases left in between. CDR1 is SGHAT and CDR2 is FQNNGV in the germline V gene. CDR3 length: 12 amino acids. The DNA of the CDR3 is TGTGCCAGCAAACGACTGAACACTGAAGCTTTCTTT. The encoded protein is CASKRLNTEAFF.

The gene calls are TRBV4-2 and TRBJ2-7; 7 bases line up with TRBD1. The J call is in doubt because the DNA end fits TRBJ2-5 better. This CDR3 comprises 15 residues. CDR1 LGHNA and CDR2 YNFKEQ come from the germline V gene. The CDR3 nucleotides read TGTGCCAGCAGCCCCCGACAGGGTTACCAAGAGACCCAGTACTTC. It encodes CASSPRQGYQETQYF.

The rearrangement uses TRBV5-1 and TRBJ1-2; D unclear. The V end was cut by 0 bases, the J end by 1 base, with 7 bases between. The CDR3 consists of 14 residues. CDR1 is SGHRS and CDR2 is YFSETQ in the germline V gene. Here the CDR3 DNA reads TGCGCCAGCAGCTTGGGCAGCCTTAACTATGGCTACACCTTC. This encodes CASSLGSLNYGYTF.

A few counts support this clonotype. The chain has TRBV6-5 and TRBJ1-6; D gene ambiguous. Germline V gene sequence: CDR1 MNHEY, CDR2 SVGAGI. The CDR3 runs 14 residues. The V end was cut by 7 bases, the J end by 7 bases, with 14 bases between. The CDR3 sequence is CASTPVFGNSPLHF. In DNA, the CDR3 is TGTGCCAGCACCCCGGTCTTTGGGAATTCACCCCTCCACTTT.

In its sample, this clonotype was seen a few times. The chain recombines TRBV28 with TRBJ2-7; TRBD1 matches 8 bases. Trimming at V came to 0 bases and at J to 2 bases, leaving 0 bases not matched to a gene. Germline values: CDR1 MDHEN, CDR2 SYDVKM. The CDR3 spans 14 residues. The CDR3 spells CASSLWDRAYEQYV. The CDR3 DNA is TGTGCCAGCAGTTTATGGGACAGGGCCTACGAGCAGTACGTC.

The chain is built from TRBV5-1 and TRBJ1-1, with unresolved D. CDR3 length: 13 residues. Between the trimmed V and J ends, which lost 8 bases and 0 bases, there was a span of 11 bases. The germline V gene encodes CDR1 SGHRS and CDR2 YFSETQ. The CDR3 DNA follows: TGCGCCAGTAGAGCGCTGGTGAACACTGAAGCTTTCTTT. Protein sequence: CASRALVNTEAFF.

This clonotype occurred a few times. The chain links TRBV5-1 to TRBJ1-2, with TRBD1 matching over 11 bases. Germline loops: CDR1 SGHRS, CDR2 YFSETQ. V gave up 6 bases and J gave up 7 bases; unmatched junction bases: 8. The CDR3 is made up of 14 amino acids. CDR3 DNA sequence: TGCGCCAGCACCTCCGGGACAGGGGGTTTTGGCTACACCTTC. Protein product: CASTSGTGGFGYTF.

This sequence joins TRBV9 and TRBJ2-1; D is perhaps TRBD1 or TRBD2 (5 bases each). The germline V gene encodes CDR1 SGDLS and CDR2 YYNGEE. The CDR3 consists of 14 residues. Trimming removed 2 bases at V and 8 bases at J, with 14 bases between. Written as DNA, the CDR3 is TGTGCCAGCAGCGTGTTGGAACAGGAGGATGAGCAGTTCTTC. As protein: CASSVLEQEDEQFF.

This clonotype appeared a few times. CDR3 nucleotides: TGCGCCAGGGCCGAGACGGAGACCCAGTACTTC. Translated, it gives CARAETETQYF. V gene TRBV5-1 combines with J gene TRBJ2-5; no definite D call. V was clipped by 8 bases and J by 5 bases, with 10 bases between them. There are 11 residues in the CDR3. CDR1 and CDR2 from the germline V gene are SGHRS and YFSETQ.

This clonotype was counted a few times. The DNA of the CDR3 is TGTGCCAGCAGCTCTACCATGGGGGGGGGCACAGATACGCAGTATTTT. It encodes CASSSTMGGGTDTQYF. This rearrangement joins TRBV7-2 to TRBJ2-3; 7 positions agree with TRBD2. V trimming: 4 bases; J trimming: 1 base; junction bases outside the gene matches: 8. The CDR3 covers 16 residues. Germline V gene data show CDR1 as SGHTA and CDR2 as FQGNSA.

V gene TRBV7-9 combines with J gene TRBJ1-1; 7 bases line up with TRBD1. Trimming took 5 bases from V and 2 from J; bases not matched to a gene: 8. The CDR3 is 15 amino acids. Looked up from germline, CDR1 is SEHNR and CDR2 is FQNEAQ (reference sequence). CDR3 residues: CASSPVGTANTEAFF. For the CDR3, the DNA is TGTGCCAGCAGCCCGGTAGGGACAGCCAACACTGAAGCTTTCTTT. The entire variable domain, with the rest obtained from reference TRBV7-9 and TRBJ1-1, is as follows: DTGVSQNPRHKITKRGQNVTFRCDPISEHNRLYWYRQTLGQGPEFLTYFQNEAQLEKSRLLSDRFSAERPKGSFSTLEIQRTEQGDSAMYLCASSPVGTANTEAFFGQGTRLTVV.

The chain links TRBV27 to TRBJ1-1; 10 positions agree with TRBD1. Germline V gene lookup returns CDR1 MNHEY and CDR2 SMNVEV (reference sequence). The V and J ends lost 5 bases and 5 bases, in that order; junction bases with no gene match: 17. The CDR3 is 18 residues long. The CDR3 here is CASSPRMRQGASSTEAFF. In DNA, the CDR3 is TGTGCCAGCAGTCCCCGGATGAGACAGGGGGCTAGTAGTACTGAAGCTTTCTTT.

This clonotype has a handful of counts. The V and J genes are TRBV3-1 and TRBJ2-7; D might be TRBD1 or TRBD2, each matching 5 bases. CDR3 length equals 13 residues. Germline V lookup: CDR1 LGHDT, CDR2 YNNKEL (reference sequence). Trimming stripped 1 base from V and 6 bases from J, with 10 bases between. The CDR3 region is CASSQGPRGEQYV. For the CDR3, the DNA is TGTGCCAGCAGCCAAGGTCCGAGGGGCGAGCAGTACGTC.

The genes are TRBV6-2 or TRBV6-3 and TRBJ1-2; D unclear. The length of the CDR3 is 11 residues. Between the trimmed V and J ends, which lost 3 bases and 8 bases, there was a span of 7 bases. Germline V CDR1 and CDR2: MNHEY, SVGEGT. CDR3 sequence reads: CASSYWAGYTF. The CDR3 DNA reads TGTGCCAGCAGTTATTGGGCCGGCTACACCTTC.

Many counts were recorded for this clonotype. The chain carries TRBV29-1 and TRBJ2-2, with D tentatively TRBD2 (5 bases). V gave up 4 bases and J gave up 2 bases, with 14 bases separating them. The CDR3 length is 15 residues. Germline V gene sequence: CDR1 SQVTM, CDR2 ANQGSEA. As DNA, the CDR3 is TGCAGCGTTGTGTCTTTGGGGAGAAACACCGGGGAGCTGTTTTTT. Translation gives CSVVSLGRNTGELFF.

The chain has TRBV3-1 and TRBJ2-1; D ambiguous. The CDR3 loop spans 13 amino acids. With 4 bases removed from V and 10 bases from J, the gap between germline ends came to 14 bases. CDR1 and CDR2 from the germline V gene are LGHDT and YNNKEL (reference sequence). The CDR3 region is CASSPGYGREQFF. CDR3 bases: TGTGCCAGCAGCCCTGGGTACGGACGCGAGCAGTTCTTC.

This chain links TRBV7-6 with TRBJ1-4; possible D gene TRBD1, 5 bases. Germline CDR1 is SGHVS and CDR2 is FNYEAQ. The V end was cut by 8 bases, the J end by 10 bases, with 14 bases between. The CDR3 is 12 residues long. As DNA, the CDR3 is TGTGCCAGCCGCGGCAGGGCGGGAAAACTGTTTTTT. It encodes CASRGRAGKLFF.

V and J are TRBV12-5 and TRBJ1-2; 8 nucleotides agree with TRBD1. The CDR3 runs 15 residues. The V gene's germline CDR1 is LGHNT and CDR2 FRNRAP. Unmatched junction bases numbered 7, after V lost 2 bases and J lost 5 bases. The CDR3 bases are TGTGCTAGTGGTTTGATCGGGACAGGCCTTTATGGCTACACCTTC. Protein: CASGLIGTGLYGYTF.

This chain uses TRBV20-1 with TRBJ2-7; TRBD1 agrees at 7 bases. The germline gives CDR1 DFQATT, CDR2 SNEGSKA (reference sequence). The CDR3 runs to 13 residues. V dropped 3 bases and J dropped 2; count of bases not matched to a gene: 4. CDR3 in DNA: TGCAGTGCTAGCTCCGGGACAGCCTACGAGCAGTACGTC. Encoded protein: CSASSGTAYEQYV.

This clonotype was counted only a few times. V usage is TRBV20-1 and J usage is TRBJ2-3; 15 nucleotides match TRBD2. J lost 1 base, V lost 2 bases, and 13 bases had no gene match. The germline V gene has CDR1 DFQATT and CDR2 SNEGSKA (reference sequence). There are 20 residues in the CDR3. The CDR3 loop is CSARPSTGLAGGLGTDTQYF. The DNA for the CDR3 is TGCAGTGCTAGACCTTCCACAGGACTAGCGGGGGGGCTCGGCACAGATACGCAGTATTTT.

This clonotype was counted between two and nine times. This chain connects TRBV5-1 to TRBJ2-1; a possible D gene is TRBD2 (6 bases). Per germline, CDR1 SGHRS and CDR2 YFSETQ. Trimming removed 1 base from V and 8 bases from J, with 19 bases in between. This CDR3 region has 16 residues. As DNA, the CDR3 is TGCGCCAGCAGCTTGAGCGCGGGACTGGCAGTCGATGAGCAGTTCTTC. As protein: CASSLSAGLAVDEQFF.

In this sample, this clonotype turned up a few times. V usage is TRBV19 and J usage is TRBJ1-2, with TRBD1 matching 11 bases. Germline lookup yields CDR1 LNHDA and CDR2 SQIVND (reference sequence). The length of the CDR3 is 15 residues. The V segment lost 5 bases and the J segment 5 bases; nucleotides outside the gene matches: 7. CDR3 residues: CASSFTGTGGYGYTF. CDR3 nucleotide sequence: TGTGCCAGTAGTTTCACCGGGACAGGGGGTTATGGCTACACCTTC.

This chain joins TRBV6-1 and TRBJ1-4, with TRBD1 matching 8 bases. Germline trimming cut 4 bases from V and 5 bases from J; bases unmatched to any gene: 0. The CDR3 length is 13 residues. The V gene's germline CDR1 is MNHNS and CDR2 SASEGT. CDR3 residues: CASSGQGNEKLFF. In DNA, the CDR3 is TGTGCCAGCAGTGGACAGGGGAATGAAAAACTGTTTTTT.

The chain recombines TRBV27 with TRBJ2-5, with D unclear. The V gene's germline CDR1 is MNHEY and CDR2 SMNVEV (reference sequence). This CDR3 region has 15 residues. Trimming cost V 0 bases and J 5 bases, with 13 bases left between them. Here the CDR3 reads CASSLSGFGLETQYF. CDR3 bases: TGTGCCAGCAGTTTATCCGGGTTTGGTCTTGAGACCCAGTACTTC.

CDR3 in amino acids: CASSRSGSSYNEQFF. The CDR3 DNA reads TGTGCCAGCAGCCGGAGCGGGAGCTCCTACAATGAGCAGTTCTTC. The V gene is TRBV6-5, the J gene TRBJ2-1, with 8 positions matching TRBD2. The trim removed 6 bases at V and 0 bases at J, leaving 4 bases unmatched. This CDR3 is built from 15 residues. The germline CDR1 and CDR2 sequences are MNHEY and SVGAGI.

This sequence joins TRBV7-3 and TRBJ2-4; D may be TRBD2 (6 bases). Germline assignment: CDR1 SGHTA and CDR2 FQGTGA. V dropped 4 bases and J dropped 8 bases, with 12 bases sitting between them. The CDR3 is 13 residues long. The CDR3 DNA reads TGTGCCAGCAGCTCCGGGGGTACGGACATTCAGTACTTC. Amino acids: CASSSGGTDIQYF.

The CDR3 region is CASSPGDYEQYF. In DNA form, the CDR3 reads TGTGCCAGCAGTCCAGGGGACTACGAGCAGTACTTC. The chain uses TRBV12-3 or TRBV12-4 and TRBJ2-7, with D perhaps TRBD1 (6 bases). Trimming took 5 bases from V and 3 from J, leaving 8 bases between them. This CDR3 comprises 12 residues.

This clonotype was detected a few times. V and J are TRBV29-1 and TRBJ2-3; TRBD1 aligns across 7 bases. Trimming took 7 bases from V and 2 from J; bases not matched to a gene: 15. The CDR3 consists of 16 residues. Germline-derived CDR1 and CDR2 are SQVTM and ANQGSEA. In DNA, the CDR3 is TGCAGCGCCTACTATTCGGACAGGAGGATCACAGATACGCAGTATTTT. Encoded protein: CSAYYSDRRITDTQYF.

The table lists this clonotype with many counts. The chain has TRBV7-2 and TRBJ2-1; the D call may be TRBD1 or TRBD2 (5 bases each). Germline loops: CDR1 SGHTA, CDR2 FQGNSA. Trimming took off 1 base at V and 3 bases at J, with 10 bases between the two ends. This CDR3 contains 15 residues. CDR3 amino acids: CASSLDWGNYNEQFF. The CDR3 DNA is TGTGCCAGCAGCTTAGATTGGGGGAACTACAATGAGCAGTTCTTC. Full variable domain (missing parts from reference TRBV7-2 and TRBJ2-1): GAGVSQSPSNKVTEKGKDVELRCDPISGHTALYWYRQSLGQGLEFLIYFQGNSAPDKSGLPSDRFSAERTGGSVSTLTIQRTQQEDSAVYLCASSLDWGNYNEQFFGPGTRLTVL.

The gene calls are TRBV2 and TRBJ1-2; TRBD1 agrees at 7 bases. V was clipped by 7 bases and J by 4 bases; unmatched bases: 6. From germline, CDR1 is SNHLY and CDR2 FYNNEI. This CDR3 has 13 amino acids. The DNA of the CDR3 is TGTGCCAGCAAGCAGGACAGGAGCTATGGCTACACCTTC. This gives the protein CASKQDRSYGYTF. Looking up the rest from reference TRBV2 and TRBJ1-2 gives the full variable domain: EPEVTQTPSHQVTQMGQEVILRCVPISNHLYFYWYRQILGQKVEFLVSFYNNEISEKSEIFDDQFSVERPDGSNFTLKIRSTKLEDSAMYFCASKQDRSYGYTFGSGTRLTVV.